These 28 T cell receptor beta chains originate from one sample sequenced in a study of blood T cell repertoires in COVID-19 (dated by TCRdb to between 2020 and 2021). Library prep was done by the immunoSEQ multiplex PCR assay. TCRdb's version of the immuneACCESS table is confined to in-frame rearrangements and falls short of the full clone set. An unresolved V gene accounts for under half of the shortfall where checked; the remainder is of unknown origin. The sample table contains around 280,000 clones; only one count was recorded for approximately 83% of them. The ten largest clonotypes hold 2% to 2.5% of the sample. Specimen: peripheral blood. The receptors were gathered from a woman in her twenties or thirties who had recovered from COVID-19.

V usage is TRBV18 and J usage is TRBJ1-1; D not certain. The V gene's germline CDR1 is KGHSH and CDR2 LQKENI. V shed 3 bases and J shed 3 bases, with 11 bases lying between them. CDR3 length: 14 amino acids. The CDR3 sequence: CASSPGFPDTEAFF. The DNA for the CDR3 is TGTGCCAGCTCACCCGGGTTTCCCGACACTGAAGCTTTCTTT.

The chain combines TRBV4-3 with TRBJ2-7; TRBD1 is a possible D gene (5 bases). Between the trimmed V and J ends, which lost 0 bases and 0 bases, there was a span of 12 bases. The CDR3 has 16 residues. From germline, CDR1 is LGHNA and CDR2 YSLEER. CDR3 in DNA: TGCGCCAGCAGCCAAGATCCCAGGGCCACCTCCTACGAGCAGTACTTC. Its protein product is CASSQDPRATSYEQYF.

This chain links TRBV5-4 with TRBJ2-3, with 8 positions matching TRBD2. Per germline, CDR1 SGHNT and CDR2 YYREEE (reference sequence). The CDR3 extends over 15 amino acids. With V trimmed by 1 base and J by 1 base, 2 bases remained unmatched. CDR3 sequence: CASSLLGGGTDTQYF. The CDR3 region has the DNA TGTGCCAGCAGCTTGCTCGGGGGGGGCACAGATACGCAGTATTTT.

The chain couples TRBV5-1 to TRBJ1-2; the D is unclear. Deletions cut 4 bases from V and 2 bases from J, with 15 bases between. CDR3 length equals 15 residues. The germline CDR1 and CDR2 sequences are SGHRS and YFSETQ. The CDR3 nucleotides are TGCGCCAGCAGCCCCGGAGGGTATAAGAACTATGGCTACACCTTC. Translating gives CASSPGGYKNYGYTF.

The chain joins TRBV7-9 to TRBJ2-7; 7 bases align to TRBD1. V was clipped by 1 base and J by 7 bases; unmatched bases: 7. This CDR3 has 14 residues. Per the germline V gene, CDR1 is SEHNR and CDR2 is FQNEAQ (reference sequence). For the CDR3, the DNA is TGTGCCAGCAGCTTAGAAAACAGGGGATGGGAGCAGTACTTC. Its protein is CASSLENRGWEQYF.

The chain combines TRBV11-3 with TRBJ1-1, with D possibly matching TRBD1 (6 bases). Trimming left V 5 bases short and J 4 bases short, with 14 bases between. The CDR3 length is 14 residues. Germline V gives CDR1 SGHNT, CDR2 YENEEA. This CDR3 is CASSPGLGGTEAFF. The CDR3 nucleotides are TGTGCCAGCAGCCCCGGTCTAGGGGGCACTGAAGCTTTCTTT.

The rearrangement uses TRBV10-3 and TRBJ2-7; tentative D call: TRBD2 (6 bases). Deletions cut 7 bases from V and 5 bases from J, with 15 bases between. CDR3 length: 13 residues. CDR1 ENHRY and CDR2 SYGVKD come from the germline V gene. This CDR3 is CAIKEGRGDEQYF. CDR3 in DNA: TGTGCCATCAAGGAGGGTCGAGGAGACGAGCAGTACTTC.

DNA for the CDR3: TGCAGCGTTGAGAACGGAGGGGAGGGGGAGACCCAGTACTTC. This sequence encodes CSVENGGEGETQYF. This chain connects TRBV29-1 to TRBJ2-5, with 7 bases that match TRBD2. The germline gives CDR1 SQVTM, CDR2 ANQGSEA. The CDR3 extends over 14 amino acids. The junction had 9 bases not matched to a gene; V was cut back by 3 bases and J by 5 bases.

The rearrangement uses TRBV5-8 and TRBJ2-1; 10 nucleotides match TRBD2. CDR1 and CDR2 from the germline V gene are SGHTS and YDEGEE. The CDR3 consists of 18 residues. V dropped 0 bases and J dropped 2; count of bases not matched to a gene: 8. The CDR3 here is CASSLGGVAGGTYNEQFF. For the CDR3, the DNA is TGTGCCAGCAGCTTGGGTGGGGTAGCGGGAGGCACCTACAATGAGCAGTTCTTC.

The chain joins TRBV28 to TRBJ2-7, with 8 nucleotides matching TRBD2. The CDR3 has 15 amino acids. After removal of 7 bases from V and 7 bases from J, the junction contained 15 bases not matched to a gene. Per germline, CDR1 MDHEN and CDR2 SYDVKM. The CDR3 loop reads CASNVLRAGGGEQYF. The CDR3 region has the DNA TGTGCCAGCAACGTTTTGCGGGCGGGGGGAGGAGAGCAGTACTTC.

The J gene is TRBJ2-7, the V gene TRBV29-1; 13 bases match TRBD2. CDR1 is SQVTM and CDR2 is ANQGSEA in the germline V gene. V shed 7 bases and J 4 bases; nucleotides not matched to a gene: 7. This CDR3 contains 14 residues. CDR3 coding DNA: TGCAGCGCCCGGACTAGCGGGAGACTTTACGAGCAGTACTTC. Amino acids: CSARTSGRLYEQYF.

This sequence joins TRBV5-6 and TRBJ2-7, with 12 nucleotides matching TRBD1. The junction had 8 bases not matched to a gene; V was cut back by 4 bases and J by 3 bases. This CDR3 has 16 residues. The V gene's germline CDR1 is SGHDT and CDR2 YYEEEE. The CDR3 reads CASSHPGQGAIYEQYF. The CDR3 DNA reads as TGTGCCAGCAGCCACCCGGGACAGGGGGCCATCTACGAGCAGTACTTC.

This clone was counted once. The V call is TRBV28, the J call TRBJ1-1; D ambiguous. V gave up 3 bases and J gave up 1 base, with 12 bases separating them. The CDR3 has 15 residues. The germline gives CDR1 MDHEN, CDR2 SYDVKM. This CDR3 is CASSFVEGWNTEAFF. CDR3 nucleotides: TGTGCCAGCAGTTTCGTGGAGGGATGGAACACTGAAGCTTTCTTT.

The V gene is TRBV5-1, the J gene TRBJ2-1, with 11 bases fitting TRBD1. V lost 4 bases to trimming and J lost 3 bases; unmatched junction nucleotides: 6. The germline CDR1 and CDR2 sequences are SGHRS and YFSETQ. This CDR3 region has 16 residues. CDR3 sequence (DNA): TGCGCCAGCAGCCGCGGGGACAGGGGGTTCTACAATGAGCAGTTCTTC. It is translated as CASSRGDRGFYNEQFF.

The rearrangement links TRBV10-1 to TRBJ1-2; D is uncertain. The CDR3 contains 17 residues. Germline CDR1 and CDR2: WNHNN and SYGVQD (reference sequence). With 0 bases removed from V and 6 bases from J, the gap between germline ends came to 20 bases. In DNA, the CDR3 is TGCGCCAGCAGTGAGTCGACTGGCCGGAGGGCCATGGATGGCTACACCTTC. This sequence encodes CASSESTGRRAMDGYTF.

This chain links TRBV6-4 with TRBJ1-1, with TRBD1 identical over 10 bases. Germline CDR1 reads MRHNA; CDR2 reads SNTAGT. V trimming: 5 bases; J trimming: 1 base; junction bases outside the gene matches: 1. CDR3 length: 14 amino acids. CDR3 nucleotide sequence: TGTGCCAGCAGTAGGGACAGGGGGAACACTGAAGCTTTCTTT. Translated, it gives CASSRDRGNTEAFF.

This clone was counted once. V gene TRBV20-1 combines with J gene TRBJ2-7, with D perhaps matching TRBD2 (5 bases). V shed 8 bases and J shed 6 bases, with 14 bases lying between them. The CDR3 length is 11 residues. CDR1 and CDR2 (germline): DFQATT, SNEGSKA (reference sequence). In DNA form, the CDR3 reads TGCAGTCCCCTATCGAGGGCCGAGCAGTACTTC. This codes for CSPLSRAEQYF.

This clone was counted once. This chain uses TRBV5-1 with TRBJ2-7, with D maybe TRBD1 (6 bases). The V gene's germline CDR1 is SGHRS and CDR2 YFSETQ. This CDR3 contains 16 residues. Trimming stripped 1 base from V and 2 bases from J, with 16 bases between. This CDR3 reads CASSLTLQQGTYEQYF. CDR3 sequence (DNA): TGCGCCAGCAGCTTGACCCTACAACAGGGCACCTACGAGCAGTACTTC.

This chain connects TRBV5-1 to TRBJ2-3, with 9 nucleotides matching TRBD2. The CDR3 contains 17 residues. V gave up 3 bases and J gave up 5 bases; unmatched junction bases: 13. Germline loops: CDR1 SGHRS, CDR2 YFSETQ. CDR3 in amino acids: CASSSSGAGGVGDTQYF. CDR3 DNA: TGCGCCAGCAGCTCCTCCGGAGCGGGGGGAGTAGGAGATACGCAGTATTTT.

DNA of the CDR3: TGTGCCAGCAGCTTGGTTGATGGGGGCGACGAGCAGTACTTC. This gives the protein CASSLVDGGDEQYF. The rearrangement uses TRBV5-6 and TRBJ2-7; D perhaps matches TRBD1 (6 bases). Trimming shortened V by 0 bases and J by 5 bases, and 12 bases separated the two germline ends. The CDR3 sequence is 14 residues long. The germline CDR1 and CDR2 sequences are SGHDT and YYEEEE.

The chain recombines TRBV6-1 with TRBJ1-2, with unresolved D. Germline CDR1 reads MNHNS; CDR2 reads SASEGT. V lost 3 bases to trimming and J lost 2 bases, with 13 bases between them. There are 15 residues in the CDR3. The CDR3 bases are TGTGCCAGCAGTGAGCATCCAGGTGAGAACTATGGCTACACCTTC. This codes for CASSEHPGENYGYTF.

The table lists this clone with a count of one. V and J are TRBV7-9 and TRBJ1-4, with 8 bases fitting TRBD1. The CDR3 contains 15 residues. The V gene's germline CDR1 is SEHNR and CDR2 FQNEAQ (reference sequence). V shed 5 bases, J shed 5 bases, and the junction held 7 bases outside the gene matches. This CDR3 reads CASSETQGANEKLFF. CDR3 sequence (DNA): TGTGCCAGCAGCGAAACCCAGGGGGCGAATGAAAAACTGTTTTTT.

This CDR3 is CASTQGGNQPQHF. Written as DNA, the CDR3 is TGTGCCAGCACCCAGGGAGGGAATCAGCCCCAGCATTTT. The chain couples TRBV2 to TRBJ1-5, with D perhaps matching TRBD1 (5 bases). CDR3 length: 13 amino acids. V was shortened by 7 bases and J by 4 bases, with 11 bases between the two germline ends. Germline V CDR1 and CDR2: SNHLY, FYNNEI.

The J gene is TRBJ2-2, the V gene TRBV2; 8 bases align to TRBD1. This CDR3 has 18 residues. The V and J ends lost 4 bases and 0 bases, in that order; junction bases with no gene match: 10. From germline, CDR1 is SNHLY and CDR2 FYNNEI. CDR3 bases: TGTGCCAGCAGTGTTCGGGGACAGGAGATAGCGAACACCGGGGAGCTGTTTTTT. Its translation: CASSVRGQEIANTGELFF.

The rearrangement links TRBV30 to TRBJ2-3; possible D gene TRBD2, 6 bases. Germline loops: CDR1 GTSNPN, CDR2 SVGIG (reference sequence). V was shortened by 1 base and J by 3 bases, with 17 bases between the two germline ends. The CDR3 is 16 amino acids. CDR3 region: CAWSGSAGEVTDTQYF. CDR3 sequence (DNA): TGTGCCTGGAGTGGCTCAGCGGGCGAGGTAACAGATACGCAGTATTTT.

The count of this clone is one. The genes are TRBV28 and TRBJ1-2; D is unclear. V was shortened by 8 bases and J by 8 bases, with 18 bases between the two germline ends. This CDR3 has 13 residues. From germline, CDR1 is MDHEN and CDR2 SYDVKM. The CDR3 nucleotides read TGTGCCAGCGGTTCCCCTGGTGCGGGAGGCTACACCTTC. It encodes CASGSPGAGGYTF.

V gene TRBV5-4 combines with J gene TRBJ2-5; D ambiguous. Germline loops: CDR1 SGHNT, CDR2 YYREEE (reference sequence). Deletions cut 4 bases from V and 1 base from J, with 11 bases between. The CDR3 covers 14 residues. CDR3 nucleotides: TGTGCCAGCAGCCCGGGTTCACTCCAAGAGACCCAGTACTTC. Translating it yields CASSPGSLQETQYF.

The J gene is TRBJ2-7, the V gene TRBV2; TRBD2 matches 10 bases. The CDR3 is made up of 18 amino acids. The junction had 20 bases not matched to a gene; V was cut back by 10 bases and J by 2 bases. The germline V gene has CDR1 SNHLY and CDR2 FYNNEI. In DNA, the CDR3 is TGTGCCACCCGAAACTGGGGTAGCGGGAGGCAAATCACCTACGAGCAGTACTTC. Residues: CATRNWGSGRQITYEQYF.